This T cell receptor beta chain was profiled in a study of blood T cell repertoires in COVID-19. Enrollment of patients from Seattle took place during active infection, with longitudinal follow-up. Using immunoSEQ multiplex PCR, the repertoire was profiled, and TCRdb retains in-frame clones only, with some absent. Found here are 200,000 to 250,000 clones, about nine tenths of them singletons; the top ten hold around a tenth. V shed 7 bases, J shed 7 bases, and the junction held 14 bases outside the gene matches. CDR3 length: 17 amino acids. Germline V lookup: CDR1 LNHDA, CDR2 SQIVND (reference sequence).

This sequence originates from a man aged 45-65 years with COVID-19, enrolled during active disease. Sequenced sample: peripheral blood. V gene TRBV19 combines with J gene TRBJ1-6; 9 nucleotides line up with TRBD1. The DNA of the CDR3 is TGTGCCAGTAAGACTCCGGGACAGGGAGGTGGAAATTCACCCCTCCACTTT. Amino acid sequence: CASKTPGQGGGNSPLHF.